The next 3 T cell receptor beta chains were all read from a single sample in a study of T cell changes during pregnancy in multiple sclerosis. Data came from immunoSEQ multiplex PCR; TCRdb stores just in-frame clones and leaves some out. The sample includes 90,000 or so clones, 90% to 95% of them seen just once. The sample here was peripheral blood, taken after pregnancy. Every receptor here comes from a female donor in good health, enrolled as a control in a pregnancy study.

The chain employs TRBV6-5 and TRBJ1-4; 7 nucleotides align to TRBD1. V lost 6 bases and J lost 3; bases outside the gene matches: 7. The CDR3 spans 15 residues. Germline values: CDR1 MNHEY, CDR2 SVGAGI. As DNA, the CDR3 is TGTGCCAGCAGAACAGACAGGGAGCCTAATGAAAAACTGTTTTTT. Amino acid sequence: CASRTDREPNEKLFF.

This chain connects TRBV6-1 to TRBJ2-7; TRBD2 aligns across 10 bases. After removal of 3 bases from V and 7 bases from J, the junction contained 3 bases not matched to a gene. Germline V gene data show CDR1 as MNHNS and CDR2 as SASEGT. This CDR3 has 13 amino acids. The CDR3, as DNA: TGTGCCAGCAGTGATCTAGCGGGAGATGAGCAGTACTTC. Its protein product is CASSDLAGDEQYF.

This chain joins TRBV7-9 and TRBJ2-3, with 8 nucleotides matching TRBD2. This CDR3 contains 19 residues. Germline CDR1 and CDR2: SEHNR and FQNEAQ (reference sequence). The junction had 14 bases not matched to a gene; V was cut back by 3 bases and J by 0 bases. The CDR3 coding sequence is TGTGCCAGCAGCTTGAACCCGTGGACTAGCCCAAGTAGCACAGATACGCAGTATTTT. Translation gives CASSLNPWTSPSSTDTQYF.